Presented here are 17 T cell receptor beta chains from one specimen sequenced in a study of cytomegalovirus exposure and HLA in healthy donors. 60 Vbeta and 13 Jbeta primers were used in PCR. The data were produced by immunoSEQ multiplex PCR, yet TCRdb's version contains in-frame clones alone and is incomplete. The sample includes 95,000 to 150,000 clones, around three fifths of them seen just once. Material: PBMCs. The receptors derive from a middle-aged woman in good health and CMV-seropositive.

The CDR3, as DNA: TGTGCCAGTAGCAAAGGGACAGCCCAAGAGACCCAGTACTTC. Its protein is CASSKGTAQETQYF. The V call is TRBV19, the J call TRBJ2-5, with 7 bases that match TRBD1. The CDR3 extends over 14 amino acids. Germline lookup yields CDR1 LNHDA and CDR2 SQIVND (reference sequence). V dropped 6 bases and J dropped 1; count of bases not matched to a gene: 5.

This clone was recorded once. The chain recombines TRBV9 with TRBJ2-1, with no clear D. Trimming removed 0 bases at V and 6 bases at J, with 7 bases between. CDR3 length equals 13 residues. Germline V lookup: CDR1 SGDLS, CDR2 YYNGEE. CDR3: CASSVGGFNEQFF. In DNA form, the CDR3 reads TGTGCCAGCAGCGTAGGAGGATTCAATGAGCAGTTCTTC.

The chain couples TRBV7-2 to TRBJ2-5; no clear D gene. The CDR3 covers 15 residues. The V end was cut by 3 bases, the J end by 2 bases, with 13 bases between. CDR1 SGHTA and CDR2 FQGNSA come from the germline V gene. The CDR3 reads CASSLVRILQETQYF. CDR3 DNA: TGTGCCAGCAGCTTGGTTCGAATACTTCAAGAGACCCAGTACTTC.

The chain uses TRBV5-1 and TRBJ2-5, with D perhaps matching TRBD2 (5 bases). Trimming cost V 6 bases and J 5 bases, with 17 bases left between them. The CDR3 has 14 residues. Germline CDR1 and CDR2: SGHRS and YFSETQ. The CDR3 DNA reads as TGCGCCAGCAAACGAGCCCGAGGGTGGGAGACCCAGTACTTC. This codes for CASKRARGWETQYF.

This clone has more than one count but fewer than ten. The chain joins TRBV7-8 to TRBJ1-5; D gene ambiguous. V was pared by 1 base and J by 4 bases, with 8 bases between. CDR3 length: 14 residues. Germline V lookup: CDR1 SGHVS, CDR2 FQNEAQ. The CDR3 region has the DNA TGTGCCAGCAGCTTAGTACACCTGAATCAGCCCCAGCATTTT. Its translation: CASSLVHLNQPQHF.

This clone has just a few counts. The chain joins TRBV5-1 to TRBJ2-3, with D perhaps matching TRBD1 (6 bases). CDR3 length equals 12 residues. CDR1 is SGHRS, CDR2 YFSETQ, per germline. Trimming pared 7 bases from V and 6 bases from J, leaving 12 bases between. The CDR3 protein is CASLDRWDTQYF. CDR3 nucleotides: TGCGCCAGCCTTGACAGGTGGGATACGCAGTATTTT.

In nucleotides, the CDR3 is TGCGCCAGCAGCCCCGCCGGGACAGGGCCCAATGAGCAGTTCTTC. Protein: CASSPAGTGPNEQFF. The J gene is TRBJ2-1, the V gene TRBV4-1; 9 bases map to TRBD1. V lost 4 bases and J lost 6; bases outside the gene matches: 7. Germline V gene sequence: CDR1 MGHRA, CDR2 YSYEKL. The CDR3 extends over 15 amino acids.

The chain carries TRBV19 and TRBJ2-5; D ambiguous. Germline CDR1 reads LNHDA; CDR2 reads SQIVND (reference sequence). The CDR3 sequence is 13 residues long. V gave up 4 bases and J gave up 0 bases, with 6 bases separating them. Here the CDR3 DNA reads TGTGCCAGTAGTAGGGCGTACCAAGAGACCCAGTACTTC. It codes for CASSRAYQETQYF.

This clone was seen once. The V and J genes are TRBV6-1 and TRBJ1-4, with TRBD1 matching over 7 bases. Germline CDR1 reads MNHNS; CDR2 reads SASEGT. V shed 3 bases and J 2 bases; nucleotides not matched to a gene: 6. The CDR3 is 16 residues long. This CDR3 reads CASSDKWTGTNEKLFF. The CDR3 coding sequence is TGTGCCAGCAGTGACAAATGGACAGGTACTAATGAAAAACTGTTTTTT.

This clone was picked up one time. The chain recombines TRBV7-3 with TRBJ2-2, with 8 bases lining up with TRBD2. The CDR3 loop spans 17 amino acids. CDR1 and CDR2 from the germline V gene are SGHTA and FQGTGA. Losses at the gene ends were 7 bases for V and 8 bases for J; bases not matched to a gene: 18. The CDR3 loop reads CASKGAGAGDRVGELFF. CDR3 coding DNA: TGTGCCAGCAAAGGAGCGGGAGCGGGGGATCGGGTGGGGGAGCTGTTTTTT.

The chain carries TRBV11-3 and TRBJ2-1; TRBD2 aligns across 7 bases. Germline V gene lookup returns CDR1 SGHNT and CDR2 YENEEA. CDR3 length: 14 residues. The trim removed 5 bases at V and 6 bases at J, leaving 7 bases unmatched. CDR3 residues: CASSRGRESNEQFF. The CDR3 DNA reads TGTGCCAGCAGCCGGGGGAGGGAAAGCAATGAGCAGTTCTTC.

The chain recombines TRBV9 with TRBJ2-1; 10 bases fit TRBD2. This CDR3 is built from 20 residues. Germline V lookup: CDR1 SGDLS, CDR2 YYNGEE. Trimming removed 0 bases from V and 3 bases from J; junction bases left unmatched: 15. The CDR3, as DNA: TGTGCCAGCAGCGTAGCCCCAGGACTAGCGGTCCAATCGGGCTACAATGAGCAGTTCTTC. Amino acids: CASSVAPGLAVQSGYNEQFF.

This chain uses TRBV2 with TRBJ2-1; 7 bases map to TRBD2. Germline lookup yields CDR1 SNHLY and CDR2 FYNNEI. This CDR3 spans 12 amino acids. The ends lost 5 bases at V and 9 bases at J; junction bases unmatched: 4. The CDR3: CASSTSVGEQFF. The CDR3, as DNA: TGTGCCAGCAGTACTAGCGTTGGTGAGCAGTTCTTC.

This clone has only a few counts. The V gene is TRBV28, the J gene TRBJ2-2; 14 nucleotides align to TRBD2. CDR1 MDHEN and CDR2 SYDVKM come from the germline V gene. There are 19 residues in the CDR3. V gave up 4 bases and J gave up 6 bases; unmatched junction bases: 13. In nucleotides, the CDR3 is TGTGCCAGCAGTTCTTTGCCGGGACTAGCGGGAGCGGGAGCCGGGGAGCTGTTTTTT. As protein: CASSSLPGLAGAGAGELFF.

The chain joins TRBV19 to TRBJ1-1; D uncertain. The CDR3 consists of 16 residues. Per the germline V gene, CDR1 is LNHDA and CDR2 is SQIVND (reference sequence). Trimming pared 4 bases from V and 3 bases from J, leaving 18 bases between. This chain's CDR3 is CASSSARYGLDTEAFF. The DNA for the CDR3 is TGTGCCAGTAGTAGCGCTCGATATGGGCTGGACACTGAAGCTTTCTTT.

This clone showed up just once. The CDR3 protein is CAISDSVARWEQYF. CDR3 DNA: TGTGCCATCAGTGATTCGGTAGCCCGGTGGGAGCAGTACTTC. V is TRBV10-3 and J is TRBJ2-7; D unresolved. The V end was cut by 3 bases, the J end by 7 bases, with 16 bases between. Per germline, CDR1 ENHRY and CDR2 SYGVKD. The CDR3 spans 14 residues.

This chain uses TRBV27 with TRBJ2-1; the D is unclear. Trimming took 3 bases from V and 0 from J, leaving 3 bases between them. Per germline, CDR1 MNHEY and CDR2 SMNVEV (reference sequence). CDR3 length: 13 residues. The CDR3 DNA follows: TGTGCCAGCAGTTTTAACTCCTACAATGAGCAGTTCTTC. Protein product: CASSFNSYNEQFF.